The clone carrying this TCR beta chain came up a few times. The antigen is not known. Germline-derived CDR1 and CDR2 are MNHEY and SVGEGT. With 2 bases removed from V and 1 base from J, the gap between germline ends came to 9 bases. The CDR3 extends over 14 amino acids. The data are from a study of T-cell memory formation after mild COVID-19. TCRdb re-called the 5' RACE reads with MiXCR, one entry per CDR3 protein. The repertoire consists of tens of thousands of distinct CDR3 sequences, with roughly 25% occurring once and the leading ten covering under 50%. Study-level points and caveats: Pre-infection memory harbored some responding clones, suggesting cross-reactive memory joined. Contracting CD4+ clones were located mainly in CM and EM, and CD8+ clones in EMRA. Clones contracting day 15 to 85 were balanced CD4/CD8; later expanders leaned CD4+.

The chain carries TRBV6-2 or TRBV6-3 and TRBJ2-7; maybe TRBD2 (6 bases). The TCR sequence derives from a man aged 18 to 29 who had mild COVID-19 (a few samples of this study predate the infection). Cell type and time point are not known. Sequencing input: PBMCs or a T cell subset sorted from them (not recorded which). The CDR3 spells CASSYRETSYEQYV. The CDR3 DNA sequence: TGTGCCAGCAGTTACCGGGAGACGTCCTACGAGCAGTACGTC.